This TCR beta chain came from a study of blood T cell repertoires in COVID-19 (dated by TCRdb to the early 2020s). In the study overall: Samples from collaborators originated in the United States, Italy and Spain and spanned both the acute and convalescent phases of COVID-19. The material from the prospective study consisted of cDNA or gDNA derived from T cells, B-cell-depleted T cells, or PBMCs. Deeply sampled blood TCRbeta repertoires from subjects exposed to, actively infected with, or recovered from COVID-19 were included in the dataset. The repertoires were made available in a free public database intended to serve as a resource for research on the immune response to SARS-CoV-2. Samples were obtained from the ongoing ImmuneRACE study (first 160 participants) and from some 1,300 subjects provided by 6 global collaborators. Nearly every sample came with metadata listing a de-identified subject ID, COVID-19 status, age in years and sex. Where available, HLA class I and class II types were obtained from metadata supplied by the sample provider rather than from assay-based typing.

Each collaborating institution followed its own protocols to collect whole blood in K2EDTA tubes. For TCRbeta analysis, collaborator samples were shipped as frozen whole blood, as isolated PBMCs, or as DNA extracted from either sample type. TCRbeta CDR3 regions were amplified from genomic DNA using the immunoSEQ Assay, a bias-controlled multiplex PCR. The paper's data handling went like this. Nucleated cell counts per sample were estimated from amplification of reference gene primers within the assay. To quantify the absolute abundance of each unique TCRbeta CDR3 rearrangement, sequence reads were collapsed and filtered. For each sample, productive Simpson clonality was calculated as the square root of Simpson's diversity index across productive rearrangements. Sourced from immuneACCESS, this table was stored by TCRdb with only in-frame sequences that have V and J called. A share of the clones is absent; for the studies checked, an unresolved V gene accounts for under half, and the remainder has no known explanation. V and J calls and clone size are copied from that table; D and trimming were computed from the DNA. The sample yields roughly 13,000 clones; around four fifths were counted once. The ten largest account for about a third of the sample.

As to this clone: Its specific antigen is unknown. Base qualities are missing; no much larger clone stands one base away.

The study at large found these results: How much clinical and demographic metadata was included differed by source and by participant, and the metadata was provided uncurated.

The material sequenced was peripheral blood. The source is a human donor in a cohort sampled during active COVID-19.

The CDR3 protein is CASSQDPTGIYGYTF. The DNA sequence is as follows: TGCGCCAGCAGCCAAGATCCAACGGGAATCTATGGCTACACCTTC. This chain joins TRBV4-1 to TRBJ1-2; there is no confident call for the D gene. CDR1 MGHRA and CDR2 YSYEKL were looked up in the germline V gene. CDR3 length: 15 amino acids, cysteine to phenylalanine. Of the read, only the CDR3 DNA is kept; its 45 bases are in frame from base 1. V sheds 0 bases and J sheds 4 bases, leaving 12 bases between their ends.